This T cell receptor (beta chain) was recovered during a study of identical twins (dated by TCRdb to between 2015 and 2016). Study-level background: TCR alpha and beta repertoires from monozygotic twins, unrelated adults of various ages and cord blood were deep-sequenced to test whether fetal clonotypes persist. Replicate twin experiments were performed at different times using different library preparation protocols to rule out contamination.

This clonotype was detected many times. This clone's antigen is unknown. Base quality data are lacking; no much larger clone is found one base away. Every donor was a healthy Caucasian. Three pairs of female monozygotic twins, all aged roughly 18 to 30 years, were included in the twin cohort. Using Miltenyi CD45RO+ enrichment and human naive T-cell isolation kits, memory (CD45RO+) and naive T cells were isolated from PBMC. From cysteine to phenylalanine, the CDR3 is 17 amino acids long. Kept here is only the CDR3 DNA, which spans 51 bases and is read in frame from base 1. Deletion took 1 base off V and 7 bases off J, with a span of 19 bases between the germline ends. The germline V gene (reference sequence) gives CDR1 as LNHNV and CDR2 as YYDKDF. What the study reported, not specific to this receptor: A weaker excess of twin sharing was found in beta out-of-frame sequences because the signal-to-noise ratio was lowered by fewer shared sequences. Out-of-frame TCR alpha sequences shared between twins showed an excess of low generation-probability sequences compared with coincidental sharing between unrelated individuals. Invariant T cells such as MAIT and iNKT could partly confound zero-insertion analyses, though diverse VJ usage argued against this for most clonotypes. Because the same donors could not be followed over many years, the conclusions depended on cross-sectional statistical analysis. Out-of-frame TCR alpha sharing in monozygotic twins was systematically underestimated by recombination models, whereas sharing between unrelated individuals was in agreement with the recombination models. Fewer insertions were carried by abundant cord blood beta clonotypes, a similar but weaker trend appeared in young adult naive repertoires, and no such trend appeared in memory repertoires.

The library was built by means of 5' RACE. Sequencing relied on an Illumina HiSeq 2000. Template switching added a universal primer binding site, and the final cDNA carried a unique molecular identifier that allowed TCR cDNA molecules to be counted accurately. First-strand cDNA for TCR alpha and beta chains was synthesized from specific primers in the conserved constant-segment region. To control for contamination, each cDNA library was double barcoded with a SMART-Mk sample barcode plus Illumina barcodes. TruSeq adapter sequences and Illumina sample barcodes were added in two successive PCR steps. The Illumina HiSeq platform was used with custom primers to sequence TCR alpha and beta cDNA libraries. Turning to the authors' computational methods: Raw reads were processed with MiGEC to extract unique molecular identifiers, and MiXCR was used to determine CDR3 positions. Recombination models were inferred per individual with the repgenHMM and IGoR tools using an EM algorithm. Shared clonotypes were analyzed with the tcR package in R, and sharing was normalized by the product of cloneset sizes. Out-of-frame nonproductive sequences were analyzed to study raw recombination free of thymic and clonal selection effects. The public reads were reprocessed in TCRdb via fastp at Q25 and MiXCR, keeping in-frame beta chains. Here each entry gathers all rows of one CDR3 protein and keeps the most common genes and DNA. V and J calls and clone size were set by TCRdb, not the authors. A total of about 260,000 distinct CDR3 sequences appear in this sample, 5.5% to 8% of them only once. Roughly 3.6% of the sample is in the top ten clones.

These sequences were also reported in another study, on yellow fever vaccine responses in identical twins. The second study reports: According to the authors, in identical twins the way T cells responded to vaccination appeared partly convergent and partly personalized. Focusing on identical twins, the study followed the T cell clones that responded to the vaccine, and did so with precision.

This clonotype was sampled from a woman aged 18-35 years in good health. This chain is built from TRBV15 and TRBJ2-2, with the D gene not confidently named. Sample: memory (CD45RO+) T cells sorted from blood. The cell subset or site label for this specimen denotes: CD45RO+ enriched T cells. CDR3 protein: CATSRALLVHGGGELFF. In nucleotide form, the sequence is TGTGCCACCAGCAGAGCTCTGTTGGTCCATGGCGGCGGGGAGCTGTTTTTT.